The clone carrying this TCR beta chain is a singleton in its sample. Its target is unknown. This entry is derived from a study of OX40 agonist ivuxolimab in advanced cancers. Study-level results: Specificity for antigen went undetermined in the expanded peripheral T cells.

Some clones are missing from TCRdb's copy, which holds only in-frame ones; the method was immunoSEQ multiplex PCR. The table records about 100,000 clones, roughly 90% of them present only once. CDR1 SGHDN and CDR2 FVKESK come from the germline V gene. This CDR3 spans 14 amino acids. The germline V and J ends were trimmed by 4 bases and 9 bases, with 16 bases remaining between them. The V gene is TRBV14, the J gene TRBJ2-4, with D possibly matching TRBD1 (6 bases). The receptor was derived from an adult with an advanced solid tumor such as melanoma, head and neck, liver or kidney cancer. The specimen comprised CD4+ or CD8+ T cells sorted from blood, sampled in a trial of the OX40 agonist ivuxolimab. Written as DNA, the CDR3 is TGTGCCAGCAGCCTTGGACAGAGTGCGAGCATTCAGTACTTC. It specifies CASSLGQSASIQYF.